This T cell receptor beta chain derives from a study of cytomegalovirus exposure and HLA in healthy donors. Study results and limitations: A later analysis found common viral pathogens apparently linked to several of the most significant clusters.

This PCR relied on a set of 60 Vbeta primers and 13 Jbeta primers. Clones were sequenced by immunoSEQ multiplex PCR, and TCRdb holds only the in-frame ones, with some missing. Here the sample spans roughly 180,000 clones, approximately 83% being singletons. Details on this clone: Antigen specificity is unknown.

Germline CDR1 and CDR2: SNHLY and FYNNEI. V was clipped by 6 bases and J by 8 bases, with 20 bases between them. The CDR3 length is 15 residues. The receptor's source is a man aged 18 to 29 in good health and CMV-seropositive. Material: PBMCs. This rearrangement joins TRBV2 to TRBJ2-4; D might be TRBD2 (7 bases). As DNA, the CDR3 is TGTGCCAGCAGCGCCGAGGGGGGGTCCGTGGACATTCAGTACTTC. This codes for CASSAEGGSVDIQYF.